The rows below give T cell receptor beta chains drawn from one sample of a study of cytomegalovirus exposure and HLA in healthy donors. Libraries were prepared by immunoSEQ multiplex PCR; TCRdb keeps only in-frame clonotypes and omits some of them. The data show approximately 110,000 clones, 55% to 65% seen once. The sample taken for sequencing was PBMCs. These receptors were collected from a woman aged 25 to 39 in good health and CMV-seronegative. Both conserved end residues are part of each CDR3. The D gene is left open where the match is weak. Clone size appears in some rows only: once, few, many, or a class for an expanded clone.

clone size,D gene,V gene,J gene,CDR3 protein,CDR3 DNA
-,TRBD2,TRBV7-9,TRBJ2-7,CASSFRAGGSEQYF,TGTGCCAGCAGCTTCCGGGCGGGAGGCAGCGAGCAGTACTTC
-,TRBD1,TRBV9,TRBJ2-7,CASSASTGDIYEQYF,TGTGCCAGCAGCGCCTCGACAGGGGATATTTACGAGCAGTACTTC
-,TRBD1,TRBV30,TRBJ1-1,CAWGGWGQGATEAFF,TGTGCCTGGGGCGGTTGGGGACAGGGGGCGACTGAAGCTTTCTTT
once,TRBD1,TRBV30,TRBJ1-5,CAWGPQGDQPQHF,TGTGCCTGGGGTCCTCAGGGGGATCAGCCCCAGCATTTT
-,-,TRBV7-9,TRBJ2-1,CASSLAAGNEQFF,TGTGCCAGCAGCTTAGCTGCAGGTAATGAGCAGTTCTTC
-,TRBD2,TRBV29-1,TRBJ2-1,CSPLAANNNEQFF,TGCAGCCCACTAGCGGCTAATAACAATGAGCAGTTCTTC
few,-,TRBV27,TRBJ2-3,CASSLSLTPTDTQYF,TGTGCCAGCAGTTTATCCTTAACACCCACAGATACGCAGTATTTT
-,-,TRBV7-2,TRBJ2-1,CASSGLTGYSYNEQFF,TGTGCCAGCAGCGGCCTGACAGGATATTCCTACAATGAGCAGTTCTTC
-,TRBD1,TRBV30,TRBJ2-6,CAWNLDRVVGANVLTF,TGTGCCTGGAACCTGGACAGGGTGGTTGGGGCCAACGTCCTGACTTTC
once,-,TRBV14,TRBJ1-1,CASSQGRQNTEAFF,TGTGCCAGCAGCCAAGGCAGGCAGAACACTGAAGCTTTCTTT
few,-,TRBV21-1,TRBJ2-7,CASSKGCLAGGSYEQYF,TGTGCCAGCAGCAAAGGTTGTCTAGCGGGGGGATCCTACGAGCAGTACTTC
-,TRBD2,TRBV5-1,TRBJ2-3,CASGLSSGYTDTQYF,TGCGCCAGCGGGCTCTCTAGCGGATACACAGATACGCAGTATTTT
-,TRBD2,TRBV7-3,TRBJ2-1,CASRKTSGGLHEQFF,TGTGCCAGCAGAAAGACTAGCGGGGGCCTCCATGAGCAGTTCTTC
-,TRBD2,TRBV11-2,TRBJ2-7,CASSLEPGQELAGGIHEQYF,TGTGCCAGCAGCTTAGAACCGGGACAGGAGCTAGCGGGAGGAATTCACGAGCAGTACTTC
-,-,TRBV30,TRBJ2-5,CAWSPLAETQYF,TGTGCCTGGAGTCCCCTCGCGGAGACCCAGTACTTC
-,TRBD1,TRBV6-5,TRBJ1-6,CASSSTGTGTSPLHF,TGTGCCAGCAGTTCCACCGGGACAGGGACTTCACCCCTCCACTTT
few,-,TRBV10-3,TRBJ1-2,CAISESEVSTGYGYTF,TGTGCCATCAGTGAGTCGGAGGTCTCCACGGGCTATGGCTACACCTTC
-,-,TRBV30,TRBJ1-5,CAWSVGAYSNQPQHF,TGTGCCTGGAGCGTAGGGGCGTATAGCAATCAGCCCCAGCATTTT
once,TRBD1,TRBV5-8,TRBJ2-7,CASSTGQGAIDYEQYF,TGTGCCAGCAGCACCGGACAGGGGGCAATCGACTACGAGCAGTACTTC
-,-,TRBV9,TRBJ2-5,CASSVVPRIQETQYF,TGTGCCAGCAGCGTAGTCCCCAGAATCCAAGAGACCCAGTACTTC
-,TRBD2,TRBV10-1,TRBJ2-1,CASTIKREGENEQFF,TGCGCCAGCACCATTAAGCGGGAGGGCGAAAATGAGCAGTTCTTC
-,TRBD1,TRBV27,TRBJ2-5,CASSSNLRGRKTQYF,TGTGCCAGCAGCAGTAACCTCAGGGGGCGTAAGACCCAGTACTTC
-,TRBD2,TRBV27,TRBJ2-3,CASNRAGGVDTQYF,TGTGCCAGCAACAGGGCGGGAGGGGTCGATACGCAGTATTTT
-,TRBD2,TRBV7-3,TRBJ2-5,CASSLTVGLSVETQYF,TGTGCCAGCAGCTTAACCGTGGGACTATCGGTAGAGACCCAGTACTTC
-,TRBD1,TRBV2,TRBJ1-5,CASSRDSSYSNQPQHF,TGTGCCAGCAGCCGGGACAGCTCATATAGCAATCAGCCCCAGCATTTT
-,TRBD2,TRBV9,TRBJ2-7,CASSPLAGGNSYEQYF,TGTGCCAGCAGCCCCCTAGCGGGGGGTAACTCCTACGAGCAGTACTTC
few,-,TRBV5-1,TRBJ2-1,CASSSWGERSYNEQFF,TGCGCCAGCAGCTCGTGGGGGGAGAGGTCCTACAATGAGCAGTTCTTC
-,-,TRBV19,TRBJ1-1,CASSSTGGRTEAFF,TGTGCCAGTAGTAGCACAGGTGGCAGGACTGAAGCTTTCTTT
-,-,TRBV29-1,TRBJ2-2,CSVEVGLTGELFF,TGCAGCGTTGAGGTGGGCTTGACCGGGGAGCTGTTTTTT
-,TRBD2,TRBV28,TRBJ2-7,CASSGGLAEAYYEQYF,TGTGCCAGCAGTGGGGGACTAGCGGAAGCATACTACGAGCAGTACTTC